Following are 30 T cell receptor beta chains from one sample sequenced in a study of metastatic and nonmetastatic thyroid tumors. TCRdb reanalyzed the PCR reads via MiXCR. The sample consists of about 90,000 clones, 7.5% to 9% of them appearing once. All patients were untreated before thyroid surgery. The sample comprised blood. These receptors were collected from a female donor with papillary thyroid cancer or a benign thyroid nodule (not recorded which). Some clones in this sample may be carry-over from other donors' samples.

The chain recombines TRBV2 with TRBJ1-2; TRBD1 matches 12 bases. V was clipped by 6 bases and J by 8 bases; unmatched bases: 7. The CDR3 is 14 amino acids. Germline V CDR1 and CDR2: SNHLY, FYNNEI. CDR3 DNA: TGTGCCAGCAGCGGGGGACAGGGGGCGCAAGGCTACACCTTC. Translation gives CASSGGQGAQGYTF.

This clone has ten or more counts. The CDR3: CASTNSFRQHSGNTIYF. The CDR3 bases are TGTGCCAGCACCAACTCTTTCCGGCAGCACTCTGGAAACACCATATATTTT. The genes are TRBV6-1 and TRBJ1-3; no definite D call. Germline assignment: CDR1 MNHNS and CDR2 SASEGT. This CDR3 spans 17 amino acids. The V gene lost 7 bases and the J gene lost 0 bases, with 19 bases spanning the gap.

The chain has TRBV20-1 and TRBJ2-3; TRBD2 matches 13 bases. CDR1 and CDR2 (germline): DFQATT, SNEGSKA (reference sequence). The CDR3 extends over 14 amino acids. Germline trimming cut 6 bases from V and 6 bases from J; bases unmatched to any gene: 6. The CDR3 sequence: CSALGLAGTDTQYF. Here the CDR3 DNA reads TGCAGTGCCTTGGGACTAGCGGGGACGGATACGCAGTATTTT.

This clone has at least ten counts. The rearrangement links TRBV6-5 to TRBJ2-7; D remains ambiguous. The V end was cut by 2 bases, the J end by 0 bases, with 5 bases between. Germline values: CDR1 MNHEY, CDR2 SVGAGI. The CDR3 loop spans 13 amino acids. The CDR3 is CASSYRSSYEQYF. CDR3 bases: TGTGCCAGCAGTTACCGGAGCTCCTACGAGCAGTACTTC.

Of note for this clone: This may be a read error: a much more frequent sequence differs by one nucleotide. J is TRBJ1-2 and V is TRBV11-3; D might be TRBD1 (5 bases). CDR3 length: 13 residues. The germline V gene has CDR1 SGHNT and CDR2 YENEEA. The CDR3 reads CASSRTQGEGCTF. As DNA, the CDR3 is TGTGCCAGCAGTCGAACCCAGGGAGAAGGCTGCACCTTC. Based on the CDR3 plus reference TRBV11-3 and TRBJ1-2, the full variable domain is EAGVVQSPRYKIIEKKQPVAFWCNPISGHNTLYWYLQNLGQGPELLIRYENEEAVDDSQLPKDRFSAERLKGVDSTLKIQPAELGDSAVYLCASSRTQGEGCTFGSGTRLTVV.

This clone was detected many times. Here the CDR3 DNA reads TGCGCCAGCAGCTCGGGACAGCCTATAGGTGAGCAGTTCTTC. Amino acids: CASSSGQPIGEQFF. The J gene is TRBJ2-1, the V gene TRBV5-1; 7 bases agree with TRBD1. The CDR3 consists of 14 residues. V shed 3 bases and J 9 bases; nucleotides not matched to a gene: 9. CDR1 and CDR2 (germline): SGHRS, YFSETQ.

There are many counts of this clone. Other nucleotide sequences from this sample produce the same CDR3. The CDR3 nucleotides are TGTGCCAGCAGTTCCACCGTGGGTCGCTCCACGCAGTATTTT. This gives the protein CASSSTVGRSTQYF. This sequence joins TRBV6-1 and TRBJ2-3, with D hard to call. Germline values: CDR1 MNHNS, CDR2 SASEGT. The V gene lost 5 bases and the J gene lost 9 bases, with 18 bases spanning the gap. The CDR3 is 14 residues long.

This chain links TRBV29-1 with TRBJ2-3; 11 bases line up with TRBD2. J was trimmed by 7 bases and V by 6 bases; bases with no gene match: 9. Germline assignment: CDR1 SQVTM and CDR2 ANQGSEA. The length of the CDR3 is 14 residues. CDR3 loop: CSVIAGGLGYTQYF. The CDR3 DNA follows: TGCAGCGTCATAGCGGGGGGGCTAGGATATACGCAGTATTTT.

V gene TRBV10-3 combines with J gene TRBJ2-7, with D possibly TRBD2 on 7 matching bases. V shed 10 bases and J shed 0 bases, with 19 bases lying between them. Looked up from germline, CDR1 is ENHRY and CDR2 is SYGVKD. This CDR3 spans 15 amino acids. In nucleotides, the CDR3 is TGTGCCACCCGGGTTGAGGGGGGGATCTCCTACGAGCAGTACTTC. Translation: CATRVEGGISYEQYF.

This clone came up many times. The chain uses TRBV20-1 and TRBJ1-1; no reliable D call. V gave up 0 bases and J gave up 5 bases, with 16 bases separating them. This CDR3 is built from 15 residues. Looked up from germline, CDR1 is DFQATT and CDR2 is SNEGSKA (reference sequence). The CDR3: CSARDLDRVGTEAFF. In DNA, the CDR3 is TGCAGTGCTAGAGATCTGGATAGGGTTGGTACTGAAGCTTTCTTT.

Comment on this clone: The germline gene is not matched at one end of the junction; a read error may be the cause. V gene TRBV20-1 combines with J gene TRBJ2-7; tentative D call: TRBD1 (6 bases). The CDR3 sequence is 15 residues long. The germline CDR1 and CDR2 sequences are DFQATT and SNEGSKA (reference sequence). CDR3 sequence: CSARARDGTGYDQYF. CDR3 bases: TGCAGTGCTAGAGCCCGAGATGGTACAGGGTACGATCAGTACTTC.

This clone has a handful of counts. For the CDR3, the DNA is TGTGCCAGCAGCACCAGGGGGCAGGTGAACACTGAAGCTTTCTTT. It yields the protein CASSTRGQVNTEAFF. The chain joins TRBV5-6 to TRBJ1-1; the match to TRBD1 covers 8 bases. V shed 4 bases, J shed 0 bases, and the junction held 5 bases outside the gene matches. Germline V gives CDR1 SGHDT, CDR2 YYEEEE. The CDR3 runs 15 residues.

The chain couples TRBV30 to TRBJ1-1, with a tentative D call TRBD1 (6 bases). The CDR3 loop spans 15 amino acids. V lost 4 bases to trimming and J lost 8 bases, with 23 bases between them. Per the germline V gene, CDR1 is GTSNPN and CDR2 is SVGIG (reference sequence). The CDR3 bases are TGTGCCTGGACCAATTGGGAGCGGGGGCCCAACGAAGCTTTCTTT. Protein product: CAWTNWERGPNEAFF.

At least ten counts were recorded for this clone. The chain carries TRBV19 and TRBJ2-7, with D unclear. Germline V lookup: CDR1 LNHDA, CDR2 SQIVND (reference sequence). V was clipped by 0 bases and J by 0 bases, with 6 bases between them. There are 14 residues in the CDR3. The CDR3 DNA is TGTGCCAGTAGTATAGATGGATTCTCCTACGAGCAGTACTTC. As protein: CASSIDGFSYEQYF.

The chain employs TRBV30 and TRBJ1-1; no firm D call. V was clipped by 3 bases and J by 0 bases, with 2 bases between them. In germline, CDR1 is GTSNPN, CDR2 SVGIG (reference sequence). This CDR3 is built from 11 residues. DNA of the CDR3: TGTGCCTGGAGGGTGAACACTGAAGCTTTCTTT. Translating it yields CAWRVNTEAFF.

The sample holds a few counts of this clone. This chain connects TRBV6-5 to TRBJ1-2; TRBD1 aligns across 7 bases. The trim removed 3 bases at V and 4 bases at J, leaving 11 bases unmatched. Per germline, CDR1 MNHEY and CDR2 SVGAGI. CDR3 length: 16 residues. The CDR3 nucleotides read TGTGCCAGCAGTTATTCAAAGGACAGGACCCCCTATGGCTACACCTTC. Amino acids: CASSYSKDRTPYGYTF.

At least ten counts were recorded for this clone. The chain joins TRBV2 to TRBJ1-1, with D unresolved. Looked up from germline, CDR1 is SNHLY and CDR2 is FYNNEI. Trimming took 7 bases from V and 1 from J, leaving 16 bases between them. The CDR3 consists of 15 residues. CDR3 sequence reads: CASIRPLAENTEAFF. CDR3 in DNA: TGTGCCAGCATTCGGCCCCTGGCGGAGAACACTGAAGCTTTCTTT.

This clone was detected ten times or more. The CDR3 sequence is CASSPRTGNEAFF. In DNA form, the CDR3 reads TGTGCCAGCAGCCCCCGGACAGGTAATGAAGCTTTCTTT. The chain is built from TRBV3-1 and TRBJ1-1; 7 bases are a match to TRBD1. Germline V gene data show CDR1 as LGHDT and CDR2 as YNNKEL (reference sequence). This CDR3 has 13 amino acids. V shed 4 bases and J 7 bases; nucleotides not matched to a gene: 6.

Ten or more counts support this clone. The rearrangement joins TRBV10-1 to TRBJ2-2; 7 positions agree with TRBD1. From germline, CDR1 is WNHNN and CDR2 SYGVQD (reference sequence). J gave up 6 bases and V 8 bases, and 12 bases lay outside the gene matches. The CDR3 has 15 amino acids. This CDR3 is CASCYTGEDAGELFF. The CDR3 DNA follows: TGCGCCAGCTGCTATACAGGGGAAGACGCCGGGGAGCTGTTTTTT.

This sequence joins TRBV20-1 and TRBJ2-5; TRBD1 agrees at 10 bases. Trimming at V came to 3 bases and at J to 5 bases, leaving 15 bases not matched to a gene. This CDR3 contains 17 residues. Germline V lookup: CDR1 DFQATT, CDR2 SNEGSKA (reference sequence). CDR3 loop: CSASTIFRGGQGETQYF. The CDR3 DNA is TGCAGTGCTAGCACGATATTCAGGGGGGGACAGGGGGAGACCCAGTACTTC.

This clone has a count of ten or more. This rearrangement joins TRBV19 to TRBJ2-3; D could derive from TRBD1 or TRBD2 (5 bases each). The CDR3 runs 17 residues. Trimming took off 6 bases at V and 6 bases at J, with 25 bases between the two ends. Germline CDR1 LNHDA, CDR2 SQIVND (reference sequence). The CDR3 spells CASRSLGTTVEWDTQYF. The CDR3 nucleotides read TGTGCCAGTAGGTCACTAGGGACGACCGTAGAGTGGGATACGCAGTATTTT.

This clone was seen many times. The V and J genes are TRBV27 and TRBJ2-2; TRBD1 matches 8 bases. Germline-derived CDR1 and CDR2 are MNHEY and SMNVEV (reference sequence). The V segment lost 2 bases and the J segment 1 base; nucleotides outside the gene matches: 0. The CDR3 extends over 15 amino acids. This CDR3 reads CASSLGTGNTGELFF. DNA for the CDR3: TGTGCCAGCAGTTTAGGGACAGGGAACACCGGGGAGCTGTTTTTT.

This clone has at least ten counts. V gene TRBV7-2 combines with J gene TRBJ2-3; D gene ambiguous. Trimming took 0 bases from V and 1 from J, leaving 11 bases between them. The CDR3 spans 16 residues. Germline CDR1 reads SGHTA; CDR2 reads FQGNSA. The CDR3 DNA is TGTGCCAGCAGCTTAGCACCGGGCGGACGCACAGATACGCAGTATTTT. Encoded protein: CASSLAPGGRTDTQYF.

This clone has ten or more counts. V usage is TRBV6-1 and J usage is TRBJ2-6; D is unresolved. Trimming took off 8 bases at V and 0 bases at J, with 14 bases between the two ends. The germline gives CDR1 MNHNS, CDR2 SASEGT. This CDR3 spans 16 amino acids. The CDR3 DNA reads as TGTGCCAGCTTACGAGGACGGGCCTCTGGGGCCAACGTCCTGACTTTC. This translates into CASLRGRASGANVLTF.

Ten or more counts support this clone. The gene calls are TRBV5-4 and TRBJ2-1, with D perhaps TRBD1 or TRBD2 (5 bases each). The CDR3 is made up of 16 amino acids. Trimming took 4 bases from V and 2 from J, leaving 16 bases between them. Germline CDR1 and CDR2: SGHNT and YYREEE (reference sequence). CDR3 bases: TGTGCCAGCAGCACGGGACGGACTCAGGCCTACAATGAGCAGTTCTTC. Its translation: CASSTGRTQAYNEQFF.

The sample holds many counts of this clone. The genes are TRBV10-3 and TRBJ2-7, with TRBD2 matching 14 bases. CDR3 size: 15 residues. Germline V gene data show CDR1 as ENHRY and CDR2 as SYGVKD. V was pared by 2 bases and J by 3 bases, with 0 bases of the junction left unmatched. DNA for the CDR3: TGTGCCATCAGTGAGGGACTAGCGGGGGGCTACGAGCAGTACTTC. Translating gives CAISEGLAGGYEQYF.

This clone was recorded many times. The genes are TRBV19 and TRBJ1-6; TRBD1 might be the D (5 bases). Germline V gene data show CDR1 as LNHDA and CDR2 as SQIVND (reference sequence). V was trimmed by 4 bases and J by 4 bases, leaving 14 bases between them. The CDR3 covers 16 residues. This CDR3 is CASSTPRQGYNSPLHF. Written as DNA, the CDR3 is TGTGCCAGTAGTACCCCCCGGCAGGGTTATAATTCACCCCTCCACTTT.

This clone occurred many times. The CDR3 region is CASSLAEETQYF. The CDR3 DNA reads as TGTGCCAGCAGCTTAGCGGAAGAGACCCAGTACTTC. This chain links TRBV11-2 with TRBJ2-5; D not certain. The CDR3 runs 12 residues. V dropped 1 base and J dropped 3 bases, with 3 bases sitting between them. Germline CDR1 SGHAT, CDR2 FQNNGV.

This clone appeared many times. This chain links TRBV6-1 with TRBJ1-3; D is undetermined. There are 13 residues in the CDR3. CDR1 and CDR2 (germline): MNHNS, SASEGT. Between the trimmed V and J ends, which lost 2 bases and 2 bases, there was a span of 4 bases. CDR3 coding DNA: TGTGCCAGCAGTGAACGGACTGGAAACACCATATATTTT. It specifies CASSERTGNTIYF.

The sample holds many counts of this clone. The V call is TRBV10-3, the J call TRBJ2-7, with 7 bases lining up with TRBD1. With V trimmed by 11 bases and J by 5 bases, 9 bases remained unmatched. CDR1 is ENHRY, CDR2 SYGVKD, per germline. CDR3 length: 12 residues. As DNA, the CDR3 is TGTGCCGTAGGACAGGATGCCAACGAGCAGTACTTC. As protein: CAVGQDANEQYF.